Described below is a single TCR beta chain sequence and its context. Its target is not known. This same CDR3 is encoded by further DNA sequences in the sample. PCR was performed using 60 Vbeta and 13 Jbeta primers. Method: immunoSEQ multiplex PCR; TCRdb's copy keeps in-frame clones and lacks some. The profile covers over 150,000 clones, with approximately 80% appearing a single time and roughly 3.5% taken by the ten largest. CDR3 length equals 14 residues. Germline-derived CDR1 and CDR2 are GTSNPN and SVGIG (reference sequence). V lost 0 bases to trimming and J lost 2 bases; unmatched junction nucleotides: 3. The sample originates from a study of cytomegalovirus exposure and HLA in healthy donors. Healthy bone marrow donors made up the donor group. Donors sampled were nominally healthy, though unrecorded immune exposures were likely. Study results and limitations: The Asian-associated ancestry cluster reportedly had fewer N-insertions than the approximately 630-donor mean in a later analysis. Near-uniform donor sequencing depth was presumed by presence/absence analyses.

Specimen: PBMCs. The rearrangement uses TRBV30 and TRBJ2-5, with 7 bases identical to TRBD2. This receptor was identified in a young man in good health and CMV-seropositive. This CDR3 is CAWSVGGGQETQYF. CDR3 DNA sequence: TGTGCCTGGAGTGTTGGGGGGGGTCAAGAGACCCAGTACTTC.